Shown below are 27 T cell receptor beta chains from a single sample sequenced in a study of shared clonotypes between healthy human individuals. Produced via immunoSEQ multiplex PCR; TCRdb's table is partial and in-frame only. The table includes more than 80,000 clones, roughly two thirds detected once. Sequencing input: memory CD8+ T cells sorted from blood. The subset is: CD45RO+ cells pooled with CCR7-negative TemRA cells. These receptors were taken from a man younger than 40 in good health.

This clone was seen a handful of times. V gene TRBV6-1 combines with J gene TRBJ1-6; D may be TRBD1 (6 bases). Trimming cost V 6 bases and J 9 bases, with 15 bases left between them. CDR3 length: 14 residues. Looked up from germline, CDR1 is MNHNS and CDR2 is SASEGT. CDR3: CASSNGEGGSPLHF. For the CDR3, the DNA is TGTGCCAGCAGCAATGGGGAAGGGGGTTCACCCCTCCACTTT.

The V gene is TRBV6-1, the J gene TRBJ1-6; no definite D call. The V end lost 6 bases, the J end lost 10 bases, and 13 bases lay between the germline ends. This CDR3 comprises 13 residues. CDR1 is MNHNS and CDR2 is SASEGT in the germline V gene. The CDR3 reads CASRENEGSPLHF. CDR3 in DNA: TGTGCCAGCAGGGAAAACGAGGGCTCACCCCTCCACTTT.

This rearrangement joins TRBV27 to TRBJ2-1, with TRBD2 matching 10 bases. V shed 5 bases and J 7 bases; nucleotides not matched to a gene: 17. CDR3 length: 18 residues. Germline CDR1 and CDR2: MNHEY and SMNVEV (reference sequence). This CDR3 reads CASSRLVEASGSLNEQFF. CDR3 nucleotides: TGTGCCAGCAGTCGGCTTGTGGAGGCTAGCGGGAGTTTGAATGAGCAGTTCTTC.

V and J are TRBV9 and TRBJ1-1, with D tentatively TRBD1 (5 bases). The CDR3 is 14 residues long. Germline CDR1 reads SGDLS; CDR2 reads YYNGEE. Trimming cost V 0 bases and J 4 bases, with 10 bases left between them. For the CDR3, the DNA is TGTGCCAGCAGCGTAGCAGGGCTGGGCACTGAAGCTTTCTTT. Its translation: CASSVAGLGTEAFF.

The rearrangement joins TRBV25-1 to TRBJ2-5, with D uncertain. This CDR3 is 18 amino acids long. Germline V CDR1 and CDR2: MGHDK, SYGVNS. V shed 1 base and J shed 1 base, with 19 bases lying between them. CDR3 sequence (DNA): TGTGCCAGCAGTGAATTGGCGGCAAAGAACCGGCCCCAAGAGACCCAGTACTTC. Translation: CASSELAAKNRPQETQYF.

The gene calls are TRBV5-6 and TRBJ2-7; 8 nucleotides match TRBD1. V trimming: 2 bases; J trimming: 5 bases; junction bases outside the gene matches: 3. CDR3 length: 13 residues. Germline V gene lookup returns CDR1 SGHDT and CDR2 YYEEEE. The CDR3 sequence: CASSFWTGNEQYF. Here the CDR3 DNA reads TGTGCCAGCAGCTTTTGGACAGGGAACGAGCAGTACTTC.

The V and J genes are TRBV11-1 and TRBJ2-3; 8 nucleotides align to TRBD2. Germline V gives CDR1 SGHAT, CDR2 FQDESV (reference sequence). CDR3 length equals 18 residues. The V segment lost 1 base and the J segment 2 bases; nucleotides outside the gene matches: 11. As DNA, the CDR3 is TGTGCCAGCAGCTTAGGCCGGGAGGGGACGCCAGTCACAGATACGCAGTATTTT. This translates into CASSLGREGTPVTDTQYF.

The rearrangement joins TRBV6-5 to TRBJ1-1; TRBD1 aligns across 8 bases. The CDR3 covers 12 residues. Germline lookup yields CDR1 MNHEY and CDR2 SVGAGI. V gave up 5 bases and J gave up 7 bases; unmatched junction bases: 3. CDR3 sequence: CASSTGGREAFF. CDR3 DNA: TGTGCCAGCAGTACAGGGGGACGTGAAGCTTTCTTT.

The chain has TRBV29-1 and TRBJ2-1, with 7 positions matching TRBD2. There are 13 residues in the CDR3. V dropped 8 bases and J dropped 3; count of bases not matched to a gene: 7. In germline, CDR1 is SQVTM, CDR2 ANQGSEA. CDR3: CSLTWGGYNEQFF. The CDR3 coding sequence is TGCAGCCTGACCTGGGGGGGCTACAATGAGCAGTTCTTC.

The chain employs TRBV7-3 and TRBJ2-2; possible D gene TRBD2, 7 bases. There are 16 residues in the CDR3. Germline V gives CDR1 SGHTA, CDR2 FQGTGA. V shed 5 bases and J shed 5 bases, with 18 bases lying between them. The CDR3 DNA follows: TGTGCCAGCAGCCCAAACGGGGGGCTTTTAACCGGGGAGCTGTTTTTT. Its translation is CASSPNGGLLTGELFF.

As DNA, the CDR3 is TGTGCCAGCAGTCAGTCCTCCTACAATGAGCAGTTCTTC. Its translation is CASSQSSYNEQFF. The chain joins TRBV27 to TRBJ2-1; D ambiguous. From germline, CDR1 is MNHEY and CDR2 SMNVEV (reference sequence). Trimming shortened V by 5 bases and J by 0 bases, and 5 bases separated the two germline ends. This CDR3 comprises 13 residues.

This chain links TRBV4-3 with TRBJ2-7; 9 bases are shared with TRBD2. The germline V gene has CDR1 LGHNA and CDR2 YSLEER. Trimming removed 0 bases from V and 6 bases from J; junction bases left unmatched: 6. This CDR3 is 15 amino acids long. DNA of the CDR3: TGCGCCAGCAGCCAAGAAGCTAGCGGGATTGGCGAGCAGTACTTC. Protein: CASSQEASGIGEQYF.

V and J are TRBV19 and TRBJ2-1; 8 bases fit TRBD2. This CDR3 spans 18 amino acids. The V gene end was trimmed by 6 bases and the J gene end by 0 bases; junction bases not matched to a gene: 13. Germline CDR1 and CDR2: LNHDA and SQIVND (reference sequence). The CDR3 nucleotides are TGTGCCAGTAGCCCCTTGGGGGGTAGCGGGAACTCCTACAATGAGCAGTTCTTC. It specifies CASSPLGGSGNSYNEQFF.

The rearrangement uses TRBV9 and TRBJ2-7; 9 bases map to TRBD2. Trimming at V came to 1 base and at J to 3 bases, leaving 8 bases not matched to a gene. The CDR3 is 16 amino acids. CDR1 and CDR2 from the germline V gene are SGDLS and YYNGEE. The CDR3 loop is CASSVRAGGDFYEQYF. The CDR3 DNA reads as TGTGCCAGCAGCGTAAGGGCGGGAGGGGATTTCTACGAGCAGTACTTC.

The J gene is TRBJ1-1, the V gene TRBV19; D gene ambiguous. V lost 6 bases and J 1 base, leaving 15 bases between the germline ends. From germline, CDR1 is LNHDA and CDR2 SQIVND (reference sequence). CDR3 length: 15 residues. The CDR3 nucleotides are TGTGCCAGTAGGGACCGTTTCTCAACGAACACTGAAGCTTTCTTT. It specifies CASRDRFSTNTEAFF.

This chain joins TRBV7-2 and TRBJ2-2; TRBD1 matches at 7 bases. With 7 bases clipped from V and 6 bases from J, the junction kept 14 bases outside the gene matches. The CDR3 runs to 16 residues. Per germline, CDR1 SGHTA and CDR2 FQGNSA. Written as DNA, the CDR3 is TGTGCCAGCACCCTCCTCGCAGGGGGTTTATCCGGGGAGCTGTTTTTT. Its translation: CASTLLAGGLSGELFF.

The chain uses TRBV28 and TRBJ1-5; D is undetermined. Trimming shortened V by 7 bases and J by 3 bases, and 7 bases separated the two germline ends. Germline lookup yields CDR1 MDHEN and CDR2 SYDVKM. This CDR3 is 12 amino acids long. The CDR3 region is CASNANNQPQHF. As DNA, the CDR3 is TGTGCCAGCAATGCAAACAATCAGCCCCAGCATTTT.

This clone was detected once. The genes are TRBV5-6 and TRBJ1-2; weak D call: TRBD1 (6 bases). This CDR3 comprises 15 residues. Between the trimmed V and J ends, which lost 3 bases and 5 bases, there was a span of 17 bases. Germline V lookup: CDR1 SGHDT, CDR2 YYEEEE. The CDR3 DNA is TGTGCCAGCAGCTCAGACAGGAGAGGTTCGTATGGCTACACCTTC. Translated, it gives CASSSDRRGSYGYTF. The full variable domain, completed using reference TRBV5-6 and TRBJ1-2, is DAGVTQSPTHLIKTRGQQVTLRCSPKSGHDTVSWYQQALGQGPQFIFQYYEEEERQRGNFPDRFSGHQFPNYSSELNVNALLLGDSALYLCASSSDRRGSYGYTFGSGTRLTVV.

The chain uses TRBV6-5 and TRBJ1-2; a possible D gene is TRBD1 (5 bases). Trimming removed 6 bases at V and 5 bases at J, with 19 bases between. Looked up from germline, CDR1 is MNHEY and CDR2 is SVGAGI. This CDR3 contains 15 residues. Here the CDR3 reads CASSYRPREDYGYTF. The CDR3 bases are TGTGCCAGCAGCTACCGACCCAGGGAGGATTATGGCTACACCTTC.

V is TRBV10-2 and J is TRBJ2-6; D is ambiguous. This CDR3 contains 13 residues. Germline V gives CDR1 WSHSY, CDR2 SAAADI. The V end was cut by 4 bases, the J end by 4 bases, with 5 bases between. CDR3 sequence: CASSVPGANVLTF. The CDR3 bases are TGCGCCAGCAGTGTCCCCGGGGCCAACGTCCTGACTTTC.

The chain uses TRBV11-2 and TRBJ2-7; no definite D call. CDR3 length equals 14 residues. V dropped 5 bases and J dropped 0 bases, with 11 bases sitting between them. Germline V gene lookup returns CDR1 SGHAT and CDR2 FQNNGV. CDR3 in DNA: TGTGCCAGCAGCGAAACCGGGCCCTCCTACGAGCAGTACTTC. Translated: CASSETGPSYEQYF.

The chain carries TRBV19 and TRBJ1-2; the D gene is possibly TRBD1 (6 bases). Trimming took off 5 bases at V and 2 bases at J, with 15 bases between the two ends. Germline lookup yields CDR1 LNHDA and CDR2 SQIVND (reference sequence). This CDR3 has 15 residues. The CDR3 reads CASSAIQGENYGYTF. Written as DNA, the CDR3 is TGTGCCAGTAGTGCCATACAGGGTGAGAACTATGGCTACACCTTC.

A single count supports this clone. This chain joins TRBV13 and TRBJ1-3, with unresolved D. The germline V gene has CDR1 PRHDT and CDR2 FYEKMQ (reference sequence). The CDR3 is 14 residues long. Trimming took 3 bases from V and 7 from J, leaving 13 bases between them. The CDR3 DNA reads as TGTGCCAGCAGCTTCATCGGGGTTGGGAACACCATATATTTT. Protein sequence: CASSFIGVGNTIYF. Filled out from reference TRBV13 and TRBJ1-3, the complete variable domain reads AAGVIQSPRHLIKEKRETATLKCYPIPRHDTVYWYQQGPGQDPQFLISFYEKMQSDKGSIPDRFSAQQFSDYHSELNMSSLELGDSALYFCASSFIGVGNTIYFGEGSWLTVV.

This clone was counted a single time. The chain uses TRBV7-9 and TRBJ2-7; 9 nucleotides match TRBD2. This CDR3 has 16 residues. The germline gives CDR1 SEHNR, CDR2 FQNEAQ (reference sequence). The V gene end was trimmed by 4 bases and the J gene end by 8 bases; junction bases not matched to a gene: 15. CDR3: CASSSLAGTIPFQQYF. The CDR3 DNA reads TGTGCCAGCAGCTCCCTAGCGGGAACTATCCCATTCCAGCAGTACTTC. Combining the CDR3 with reference TRBV7-9 and TRBJ2-7 gives the whole variable domain DTGVSQNPRHKITKRGQNVTFRCDPISEHNRLYWYRQTLGQGPEFLTYFQNEAQLEKSRLLSDRFSAERPKGSFSTLEIQRTEQGDSAMYLCASSSLAGTIPFQQYFGPGTRLTVT.

The CDR3 here is CASSVAVAGGDYGYTF. The CDR3 coding sequence is TGTGCCAGCAGCGTAGCTGTCGCAGGGGGAGACTATGGCTACACCTTC. V and J are TRBV9 and TRBJ1-2, with 7 bases aligning to TRBD1. After removal of 0 bases from V and 3 bases from J, the junction contained 8 bases not matched to a gene. The germline V gene encodes CDR1 SGDLS and CDR2 YYNGEE. This CDR3 is built from 16 residues.

The chain couples TRBV10-3 to TRBJ2-7, with D tentatively TRBD1 (5 bases). Trimming removed 3 bases at V and 4 bases at J, with 13 bases between. CDR1 ENHRY and CDR2 SYGVKD come from the germline V gene. The CDR3 consists of 14 residues. The CDR3, as DNA: TGTGCCATCAGTGATATACAGGCATCTTACGAGCAGTACTTC. This codes for CAISDIQASYEQYF.

There are a few counts of this clone. The chain couples TRBV7-4 to TRBJ1-4, with 7 bases lining up with TRBD1. V lost 1 base, J lost 2 bases, and 4 bases stayed unmatched. Germline CDR1 and CDR2: SGHVT and SQSDAQ. The CDR3 runs to 16 residues. The CDR3 region has the DNA TGTGCCAGCAGCTTAGGACCGGGACAGACTAATGAAAAACTGTTTTTT. Translating it yields CASSLGPGQTNEKLFF. The complete variable domain, with remaining parts taken from reference TRBV7-4 and TRBJ1-4, reads GAGVSQSPRYKVAKRGRDVALRCDSISGHVTLYWYRQTLGQGSEVLTYSQSDAQRDKSGRPSGRFSAERPERSVSTLKIQRTEQGDSAVYLCASSLGPGQTNEKLFFGSGTQLSVL.